This T cell receptor beta chain appears in the sequencing data of a study of cytomegalovirus exposure and HLA in healthy donors. Study results and caveats: According to a later analysis, donors in an Asian-associated ancestry cluster reportedly had fewer N-insertions than the roughly 670-donor mean. For cytomegalovirus status, the classifier reportedly gave diagnoses with high specificity and sensitivity. TCR beta chains associated with HLA were, in a later analysis, more clonally expanded than equally common others. Per a later analysis, about 15,000 TCR beta sequences showed association with HLA alleles at 0.05 false discovery rate.

Germline V CDR1 and CDR2: SGHAT, FQNNGV. Germline trimming cut 0 bases from V and 2 bases from J; bases unmatched to any gene: 6. The CDR3 extends over 16 amino acids. On this clone itself: Its antigen is as yet unknown.

The PCR had 60 Vbeta and 13 Jbeta primers. TCRdb keeps only in-frame clones here, not all; method: immunoSEQ multiplex PCR. The table lists about 250,000 clones, roughly 80% of them singletons, with about 0.3% in the top ten. The receptor was derived from a girl aged 2 to 9 in good health and CMV-seronegative. Sequences were obtained from PBMCs. The rearrangement uses TRBV11-2 and TRBJ2-5; 7 nucleotides match TRBD2. The CDR3 loop reads CASSLDVVGGQETQYF. In nucleotides, the CDR3 is TGTGCCAGCAGCTTAGATGTTGTCGGGGGGCAAGAGACCCAGTACTTC.